The present entry profiles one T cell receptor beta chain with its context. No antigen is known for it. Base-call qualities are not available, and no considerably larger clone is one nucleotide away. The sample originates from a study of long-term antiretroviral therapy in people with HIV (dated by TCRdb to 2022 to 2024). Background for the entire study: The earliest samples were collected roughly a decade before the 2015 WHO recommendation for immediate ART, at a time when ART was usually postponed until CD4 counts fell. A retrospective serial study tested whether ART initiation and durable HIV suppression were associated with changes in peripheral blood TRB repertoire composition and diversity. A total of roughly 180 cryopreserved PBMC samples were contributed to the cohort by 30 adults with confirmed HIV infection, with samples collected serially over a mean of roughly six years (range 1-12). About 40% of the roughly 30 participants with HIV were female. No cross-contamination during QIAcube processing was shown when test extractions of a monoclonal T-cell line were performed alongside a few dozen polyclonal samples.

Inclusion was restricted to participants for whom at least one PBMC sample before ART initiation and at least two post-ART samples were available. Every participant with HIV received treatment in the United States of America. Before DNA extraction, cryopreserved samples of roughly 1-11 million PBMC were thawed and then washed. At the time of the earliest PBMC sample for each participant with HIV, ages ranged from about 20 to 55 years. Per participant, PBMC samples came from 1-4 timepoints prior to ART initiation and 2-8 timepoints following ART initiation, for a median of 7 samples. Serial HIV viral load, CD4+ T-cell count, ART history and demographic data were obtained for every participant. Genomic DNA was extracted from unsorted PBMC with a Qiagen kit on a QIAcube, processed in batches of 12 samples. The immunoSEQ hsTCRB v3.0 assay was used at survey level resolution to sequence the TRB variable region. The target sequencing depth for TRB was roughly 40,000-50,000 T-cell genomes per sample. Pooled TRB libraries were sequenced on an Illumina MiSeq with a v3 150-cycle kit. The authors' analysis ran thus. Analysis of repertoires was carried out in R inside a reproducible Nextflow workflow spanning QC, data transformation and analysis. Custom analyses were implemented in LymphoSeq2, an R package for AIRR-Seq data exploration. After excluding a handful of samples that yielded fewer than 5000 total TRB sequences, around 190 HIV repertoires remained for analysis. Among the approximately 190 retained HIV repertoires, about 57 were collected before ART initiation and roughly 130 after ART initiation. Repertoires were downsampled to 5000 TRB nucleotide sequences, with summary statistics averaged over 100 downsampling iterations. Only TRB sequences with CDR3 regions of at least seven amino acids were retained for analysis. A Shannon entropy-derived clonality score and the Gini coefficient were used to measure diversity. In the repertoire networks, any two of the top 5000 CDR3 amino acid sequences were connected whenever the two sequences differed by an edit distance of one. GLIPH2 predicted antigen specificity groups and MHC restriction for TRB CDR3 amino acid sequences. To flag known associations with CMV, EBV, HIV or tissue antigens, CDR3 amino acid sequences were compared against VDJdb and McPAS-TCR. Pre-ART, post-ART and control groups were compared with Wilcoxon signed-rank tests and Holm-Bonferroni correction. The clones in this table, taken by TCRdb from immuneACCESS, are in-frame only. Not every clone is retained; where verified, under half of the shortfall comes from an unresolved V gene, and the cause of the rest is unknown. The DNA was the basis for D and trimming; V, J and clone size are from that table. Within this sample are 30,000 to 40,000 clones, with 87% of them counted one time only. 10% to 15% of the sample rests with the top ten.

The paper as a whole reports these results and caveats: Because PBMC availability was limited, only the TCR beta chain was sequenced, with no alpha chain pairing. The repertoire was dominated across all time points by expanded TRB clones identified before ART initiation, although this dominance was seen to fluctuate and to decrease in many PLHIV after ART. The samples span the years 2004 to 2017, and the ART regimens used at that time may not be as effective as current regimens. Compared with controls, HIV repertoires had narrower CDR3 length ranges, and the network structure pointed to an antigen-experienced repertoire that shifted only slightly toward naive after ART. Unsorted PBMC were profiled instead of sorted CD4+ and CD8+ T cells because pre-ART samples had limited cell numbers. A significant increase in TRB diversity was found to be associated with ART initiation, although TRB diversity was observed to remain significantly below that of transplant donor controls even after long-term ART. No data were available on ART adherence, viral resistance or therapy changes, limiting inferences about post-ART repertoire changes.

CDR1 and CDR2 were assigned from the germline V gene (reference sequence) as LNHDA and SQIVND. The junction shows trimming of 1 base on V and 2 bases on J, plus 18 bases between the germline ends. The CDR3 sequence holds 18 residues, the cysteine and phenylalanine included. The read is trimmed to its CDR3 DNA, 54 bases read in frame from base 1. This clonotype originated in a man aged 18-30 years with HIV. Material: unsorted PBMCs, obtained 1.1 years after starting antiretroviral therapy. The rearrangement joined TRBV19 to TRBJ2-1; the best D guess is TRBD2, with 6 bases matching. The bases read TGTGCCAGTAGTATAGCCCCCACCGGGACTTTCCCCTACAATGAGCAGTTCTTC. The translation is CASSIAPTGTFPYNEQFF.